The T cell receptor (beta chain) under discussion was sequenced for a study of blood T cell repertoires in COVID-19. Individuals drawn from 20 to 30 US areas were about 18 to 100 years old. V was pared by 3 bases and J by 6 bases, with 17 bases between. Per germline, CDR1 MDHEN and CDR2 SYDVKM. The CDR3 is 16 amino acids. TCRdb's table, derived via immunoSEQ multiplex PCR, lists solely in-frame clones and lacks some. The data hold about 240,000 clones, with roughly four fifths observed a single time. The sequenced sample consisted of PBMCs or T cells enriched from blood (not recorded which). The V call is TRBV28, the J call TRBJ2-2, with D possibly being TRBD2 (6 bases). The sequence was collected from a woman aged 40-49 years who had been exposed to COVID-19. The CDR3: CASSFSPGLRSGELFF. The DNA for the CDR3 is TGTGCCAGCAGTTTTTCACCGGGACTCCGATCCGGGGAGCTGTTTTTT.